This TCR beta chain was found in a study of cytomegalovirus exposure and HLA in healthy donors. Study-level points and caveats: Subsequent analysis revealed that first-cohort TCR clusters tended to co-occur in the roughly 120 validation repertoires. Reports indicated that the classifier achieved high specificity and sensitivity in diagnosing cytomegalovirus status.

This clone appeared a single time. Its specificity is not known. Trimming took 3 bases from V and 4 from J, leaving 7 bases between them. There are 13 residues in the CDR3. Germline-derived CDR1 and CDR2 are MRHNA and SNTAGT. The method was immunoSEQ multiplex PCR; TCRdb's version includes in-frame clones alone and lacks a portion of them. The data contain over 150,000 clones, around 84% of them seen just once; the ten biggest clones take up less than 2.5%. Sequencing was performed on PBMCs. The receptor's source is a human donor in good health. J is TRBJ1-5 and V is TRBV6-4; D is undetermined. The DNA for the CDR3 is TGTGCCAGCAGTGAGGCGGAAAATCAGCCCCAGCATTTT. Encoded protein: CASSEAENQPQHF.